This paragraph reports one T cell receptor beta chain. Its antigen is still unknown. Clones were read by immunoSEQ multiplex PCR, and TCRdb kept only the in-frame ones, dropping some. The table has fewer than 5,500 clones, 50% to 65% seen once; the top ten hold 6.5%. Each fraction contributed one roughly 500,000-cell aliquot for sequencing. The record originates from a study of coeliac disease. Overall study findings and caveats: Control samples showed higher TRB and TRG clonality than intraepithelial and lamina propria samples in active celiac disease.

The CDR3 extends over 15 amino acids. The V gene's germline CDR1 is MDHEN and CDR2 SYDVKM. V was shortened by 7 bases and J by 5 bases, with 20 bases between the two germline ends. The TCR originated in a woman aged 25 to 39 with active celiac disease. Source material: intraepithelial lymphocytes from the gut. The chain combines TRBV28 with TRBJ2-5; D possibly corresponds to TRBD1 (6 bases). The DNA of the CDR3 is TGTGCCAGCATGCGGCCGGGGCAGGGGAAGGAGACCCAGTACTTC. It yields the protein CASMRPGQGKETQYF.